This T cell receptor beta chain was retrieved from a study of T-cell memory formation after mild COVID-19. TCRdb fed the 5' RACE reads into MiXCR, producing one record per CDR3 protein. The data show around 530,000 distinct CDR3 sequences, with less than 25% seen just once and 7.5% to 9.5% held by the top ten. Broader study findings: Chiefly within CM and EM were the contracting CD4+ clones; CD8+ ones were within EMRA.

This CDR3 has 16 amino acids. The V and J ends lost 1 base and 4 bases respectively, with 16 bases between them. Germline values: CDR1 SGHDN, CDR2 FVKESK. As for this clonotype: As yet, its antigen is unknown.

This TCR was sampled from an adult woman who had mild COVID-19 (a few samples of this study predate the infection). Cell type and time point are not known. The chain carries TRBV14 and TRBJ1-2; D call uncertain. Sequences were obtained from PBMCs or a T cell subset sorted from them (not recorded which). CDR3 residues: CASSQGGIAGLYGYTF. CDR3 in DNA: TGTGCCAGCAGCCAAGGGGGAATTGCAGGCCTCTATGGCTACACCTTC. Full variable domain (outside the CDR3, taken from reference TRBV14 and TRBJ1-2): EAGVTQFPSHSVIEKGQTVTLRCDPISGHDNLYWYRRVMGKEIKFLLHFVKESKQDESGMPNNRFLAERTGGTYSTLKVQPAELEDSGVYFCASSQGGIAGLYGYTFGSGTRLTVV.